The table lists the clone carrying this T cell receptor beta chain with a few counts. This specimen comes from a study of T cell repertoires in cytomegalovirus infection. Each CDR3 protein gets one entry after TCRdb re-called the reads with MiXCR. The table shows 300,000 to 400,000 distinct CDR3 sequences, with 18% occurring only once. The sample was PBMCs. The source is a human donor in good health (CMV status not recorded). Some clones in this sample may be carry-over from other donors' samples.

The CDR3 reads CASSLGAGGSTQYF. CDR3 sequence (DNA): TGTGCCAGCAGCTTAGGGGCGGGGGGGTCTACGCAGTATTTT. This chain links TRBV7-2 with TRBJ2-3, with 9 bases fitting TRBD2. The J segment lost 8 bases and the V segment lost 1 base, leaving 4 bases of the junction unmatched. In germline, CDR1 is SGHTA, CDR2 FQGNSA. The CDR3 totals 14 residues.